The rows below give T cell receptor beta chains drawn from one sample of a study of control samples from healthy donors and cancer patients. Profiling relied on immunoSEQ multiplex PCR, and the TCRdb table lists in-frame clones only, not all of them. The sample records roughly 100,000 clones, 92% being singletons. The sequenced sample was blood. Receptor source: a woman younger than 35 in good health. CDR3s include the opening cysteine and the closing phenylalanine or tryptophan. Each record gives: J gene, D gene, clone size, V gene, CDR3 protein, CDR3 DNA. A D gene is named only where the DNA matches it firmly. Not all rows give a size; the values are once, few, many and, for expanded clones, a class.

J: TRBJ1-2
D: -
size: -
V: TRBV11-3
CDR3: CASSGRDTPNYGYTF
DNA: TGTGCCAGCAGCGGCCGGGACACCCCTAACTATGGCTACACCTTC

J: TRBJ1-4
D: -
size: -
V: TRBV6-6
CDR3: CASTLYRDGREKLFF
DNA: TGTGCCAGCACACTATACCGGGACGGAAGGGAAAAACTGTTTTTT

J: TRBJ2-3
D: -
size: -
V: TRBV6-4
CDR3: CASSDWGGGTDTQYF
DNA: TGTGCCAGCAGCGACTGGGGTGGGGGCACAGATACGCAGTATTTT

J: TRBJ2-5
D: -
size: -
V: TRBV9
CDR3: CASSVAGRGGGETQYF
DNA: TGTGCCAGCAGCGTAGCTGGCCGGGGTGGGGGGGAGACCCAGTACTTC

J: TRBJ2-7
D: TRBD2
size: -
V: TRBV4-2
CDR3: CASSHRREGIGEQYF
DNA: TGTGCCAGCAGCCACCGGCGGGAGGGGATTGGGGAGCAGTACTTC

J: TRBJ1-5
D: -
size: -
V: TRBV7-9
CDR3: CASSLQGSGQPQHF
DNA: TGTGCCAGCAGCTTACAGGGAAGCGGGCAGCCCCAGCATTTT

J: TRBJ1-2
D: -
size: -
V: TRBV7-8
CDR3: CASSYPGSYGYTF
DNA: TGTGCCAGCAGCTACCCCGGGAGCTATGGCTACACCTTC

J: TRBJ2-6
D: -
size: once
V: TRBV5-1
CDR3: CASSLLSQDLSGANVLTF
DNA: TGCGCCAGCAGCTTGCTATCGCAGGACCTCTCTGGGGCCAACGTCCTGACTTTC

J: TRBJ2-7
D: -
size: -
V: TRBV7-8
CDR3: CASSLEGAKSSYEQYF
DNA: TGTGCCAGCAGCTTAGAAGGGGCAAAAAGCTCCTACGAGCAGTACTTC

J: TRBJ1-4
D: -
size: -
V: TRBV12-3/TRBV12-4
CDR3: CASSPGAHEKLFF
DNA: TGTGCCAGCAGCCCCGGGGCCCACGAAAAACTGTTTTTT

J: TRBJ2-3
D: -
size: -
V: TRBV28
CDR3: CASSTGQSLTDTQYF
DNA: TGTGCCAGCAGTACCGGACAGAGTCTAACAGATACGCAGTATTTT

J: TRBJ1-2
D: TRBD1
size: -
V: TRBV10-3
CDR3: CANADRGAFLGGYTF
DNA: TGTGCCAACGCCGACAGGGGCGCTTTTCTCGGGGGCTACACCTTC

J: TRBJ1-5
D: TRBD1
size: -
V: TRBV5-6
CDR3: CASTDRGNQPQHF
DNA: TGTGCCAGCACCGACAGGGGCAATCAGCCCCAGCATTTT

J: TRBJ2-1
D: TRBD2
size: -
V: TRBV6-5
CDR3: CASSPKRSGREIF
DNA: TGTGCCAGCAGTCCAAAGCGAAGCGGGAGAGAGATCTTC

J: TRBJ2-5
D: -
size: -
V: TRBV7-9
CDR3: CASSLGPGETQYF
DNA: TGTGCCAGCAGCTTAGGGCCGGGGGAGACCCAGTACTTC

J: TRBJ1-2
D: TRBD1
size: -
V: TRBV9
CDR3: CASSVEGALGYTF
DNA: TGTGCCAGCAGCGTAGAGGGGGCCCTCGGCTACACCTTC

J: TRBJ2-1
D: -
size: -
V: TRBV30
CDR3: CAWIKGLGGTEQFF
DNA: TGTGCCTGGATAAAGGGACTGGGGGGCACTGAGCAGTTCTTC

J: TRBJ2-7
D: -
size: -
V: TRBV11-2
CDR3: CVSGRVGRASYEQYF
DNA: TGTGTCAGCGGGCGGGTGGGACGAGCCTCCTACGAGCAGTACTTC

J: TRBJ2-7
D: TRBD1
size: -
V: TRBV19
CDR3: CASTPGQGVSYEQYF
DNA: TGTGCCAGTACCCCGGGACAGGGGGTTTCCTACGAGCAGTACTTC

J: TRBJ2-1
D: TRBD2
size: -
V: TRBV6-5
CDR3: CASSKTSGSGEQFF
DNA: TGTGCCAGCAGTAAGACTAGCGGGAGTGGTGAGCAGTTCTTC

J: TRBJ2-4
D: -
size: -
V: TRBV15
CDR3: CATSIDRPDIQYF
DNA: TGTGCCACCAGCATCGACAGGCCGGACATTCAGTACTTC

J: TRBJ2-1
D: -
size: -
V: TRBV6-1
CDR3: CASSERENSYNEQFF
DNA: TGTGCCAGCAGTGAAAGAGAGAACTCCTACAATGAGCAGTTCTTC

J: TRBJ1-6
D: -
size: -
V: TRBV4-2
CDR3: CASSQVGGPYSPLHF
DNA: TGTGCCAGCAGCCAAGTCGGCGGACCTTATTCACCCCTCCACTTT

J: TRBJ1-1
D: -
size: -
V: TRBV10-2
CDR3: CASSESRMKGSAFF
DNA: TGCGCCAGCAGTGAGTCTAGGATGAAGGGTTCAGCTTTCTTT

J: TRBJ2-6
D: -
size: once
V: TRBV10-1
CDR3: CASSESTLGSGANVLTF
DNA: TGCGCCAGCAGTGAGTCGACTCTCGGCTCTGGGGCCAACGTCCTGACTTTC

J: TRBJ2-5
D: -
size: once
V: TRBV11-3
CDR3: CASSFHSLGEETQYF
DNA: TGTGCCAGCAGCTTTCACTCCCTAGGGGAAGAGACCCAGTACTTC

J: TRBJ2-2
D: -
size: -
V: TRBV11-2
CDR3: CASSPALNTGELFF
DNA: TGTGCCAGCAGCCCCGCGTTAAACACCGGGGAGCTGTTTTTT

J: TRBJ1-6
D: -
size: -
V: TRBV14
CDR3: CASSQGAGARSPLHF
DNA: TGTGCCAGCAGCCAAGGAGCGGGGGCGCGTTCACCCCTCCACTTT

J: TRBJ2-5
D: TRBD1
size: -
V: TRBV2
CDR3: CASNSDRGSKETQYF
DNA: TGTGCCAGCAATTCGGACAGGGGAAGTAAAGAGACCCAGTACTTC

J: TRBJ1-5
D: -
size: -
V: TRBV5-8
CDR3: CASSLVVGGGQPQHF
DNA: TGTGCCAGCAGCTTGGTGGTGGGGGGCGGTCAGCCCCAGCATTTT

J: TRBJ1-4
D: -
size: -
V: TRBV19
CDR3: CASSMSPPANEKLFF
DNA: TGTGCCAGTAGTATGTCTCCCCCCGCTAATGAAAAACTGTTTTTT

J: TRBJ1-1
D: -
size: -
V: TRBV5-1
CDR3: CASSPTRGDTEAFF
DNA: TGCGCCAGCAGCCCCACCCGGGGGGACACTGAAGCTTTCTTT

J: TRBJ2-4
D: -
size: -
V: TRBV3-1/TRBV3-2
CDR3: CASSQEGAHDF
DNA: TGTGCCAGCAGCCAAGAAGGGGCCCACGACTTC

J: TRBJ2-3
D: -
size: -
V: TRBV4-3
CDR3: CASSQVLGSGADTQYF
DNA: TGCGCCAGCAGCCAAGTGTTAGGGTCTGGGGCAGATACGCAGTATTTT

J: TRBJ2-2
D: -
size: -
V: TRBV10-1
CDR3: CASSDGGLDMNTGELFF
DNA: TGCGCCAGCAGTGATGGGGGGCTTGATATGAACACCGGGGAGCTGTTTTTT

J: TRBJ1-1
D: TRBD1
size: -
V: TRBV5-4
CDR3: CASRATQGAQFTEAFF
DNA: TGTGCCAGCAGGGCAACACAGGGGGCGCAGTTCACTGAAGCTTTCTTT